This record concerns one T cell receptor beta chain sequence. Its binding antigen is unknown. Base quality data are lacking; no much larger clone is found one base away. Inclusive of the bounding cysteine and phenylalanine, the CDR3 is 14 residues long. Of the read, only the CDR3 DNA is kept; its 42 bases are in frame from base 1. CDR1 and CDR2 (MDHEN, SYDVKM) derive from the germline V gene. Here V drops 3 bases and J drops 8 bases, and the junction holds 3 bases not matched to any gene. The entry originates in a study of cytomegalovirus exposure and HLA in healthy donors (dated by TCRdb to 2016 to 2017). For context, the study as a whole: The 700 or so repertoires of the first cohort and the roughly 120 validation repertoires were produced on the same platform, according to a later analysis. The aim of the study was to test whether cataloging public T cell receptors could identify signatures of past pathogen exposure. In addition to the first cohort of roughly 670 subjects, a separate validation cohort of 100 to 150 different subjects was used. To predict cytomegalovirus infection status, the study brought together high-throughput TCR immunosequencing, statistical association of individual TCRs with disease status, and machine learning. The paper's findings and limits, for the study overall: The classifier was reported to diagnose cytomegalovirus status with high specificity and sensitivity in both the original and validation cohorts. The study gave a list of some 150 TCR beta chains associated with cytomegalovirus. A few of the identified cytomegalovirus-associated TCR beta chains were confirmed in vitro to be specific for cytomegalovirus antigens. Across donors, most TCR sequences were observed very rarely, whereas some public TCRs were present in many individuals. The authors suggested that the approach could potentially be extended to other disease states and immunological phenotypes. All 120 or so repertoires were used to score co-occurrence in the validation cohort in a later analysis, because that analysis had no HLA typing for the cohort. In a later analysis, TCRs clustered in the first cohort were found to also tend to co-occur in the 120 or so validation repertoires, with approximately 94% of cluster scores above 0.

The donors were included in the validation cohort of some 120 subjects, a group kept apart from the approximately 700-subject first cohort. Libraries were prepared through the immunoSEQ multiplex PCR assay. In the paper's pipeline: A statistical classification framework was built for diagnosing cytomegalovirus status from the catalog of TCR beta chain sequences. This is the immuneACCESS table as TCRdb keeps it, with only in-frame sequences that have V and J called. A part of the clones is gone; compared with another copy, unresolved V genes explain less than half, and the rest is unexplained. The D gene and trimming were derived from the DNA, and the V and J assignments and clone size from that table. In all, the sample holds under 200,000 clones, and about 90% of those were seen once. 3.5% to 4.5% of the sample is taken by the ten largest.

The TCR comes from a young man in good health and CMV-seropositive. The chain joins TRBV28 to TRBJ2-1; 11 central bases correspond to TRBD2. The sequencing input was PBMCs. The nucleotide sequence is given as TGTGCCAGCAGTTTCCTAGCGGGAGGTCATGAGCAGTTCTTC. This is translated as CASSFLAGGHEQFF.